The 9 T cell receptor beta chains below come from one sample, sequenced in a study of regulatory T cells in long-lasting Graves disease. Time point indicated: persistent/refractory GD, antithyroid drugs over 5 years with positive TRAb. Extracted RNA from PBMCs served as the source of the TCR library. Through Arm-PCR of CDR3 regions and iRepertoire HTBI primers, TCR beta libraries were built. One entry per CDR3 protein results from TCRdb running MiXCR on the multiplex PCR reads. Among around 500,000 distinct CDR3 sequences, more than 20% were seen once, and the ten largest hold less than 9%. This specimen was peripheral blood mononuclear cells (PBMCs), taken when the disease was refractory, from a patient treated with antithyroid drugs. The receptors here all came from a female donor with Graves disease.

This clonotype was recorded many times. The chain carries TRBV20-1 and TRBJ2-7; D unclear. Germline V lookup: CDR1 DFQATT, CDR2 SNEGSKA (reference sequence). V was cut by 6 bases and J by 6 bases, with 9 bases left in between. CDR3 length: 10 amino acids. The CDR3 reads CSALGIEQYF. The DNA for the CDR3 is TGCAGTGCGTTAGGGATCGAGCAGTACTTC.

This clonotype was picked up a small number of times. In DNA, the CDR3 is TGTGCCAGCAGCAGATTGAGGCCCTACGAGCAGTACTTC. This gives the protein CASSRLRPYEQYF. The chain couples TRBV28 to TRBJ2-7; D unclear. V was pared by 6 bases and J by 2 bases, with 11 bases between. The CDR3 contains 13 residues. Germline values: CDR1 MDHEN, CDR2 SYDVKM.

Only a few counts were recorded for this clonotype. The chain uses TRBV15 and TRBJ1-3, with D tentatively TRBD1 (5 bases). Trimming shortened V by 4 bases and J by 4 bases, and 11 bases separated the two germline ends. The CDR3 spans 14 residues. Germline loops: CDR1 LNHNV, CDR2 YYDKDF (reference sequence). The CDR3 DNA reads TGTGCCACCAGCACCGGGACCTTGGGAAACACCATATATTTT. It specifies CATSTGTLGNTIYF.

J is TRBJ2-7 and V is TRBV27; possible D gene TRBD1, 5 bases. The CDR3 sequence is 15 residues long. Germline V lookup: CDR1 MNHEY, CDR2 SMNVEV (reference sequence). With 0 bases removed from V and 2 bases from J, the gap between germline ends came to 11 bases. CDR3 in amino acids: CASSLSIQGAYEQYF. In DNA, the CDR3 is TGTGCCAGCAGTTTATCGATTCAGGGCGCCTACGAGCAGTACTTC.

Comment on this clonotype: A much larger clone lies one base from this, so it may be a read error. CDR3: CASSLCRVEAFF. As DNA, the CDR3 is TGTGCCAGCAGTTTGTGCAGGGTCGAAGCTTTCTTT. The genes are TRBV28 and TRBJ1-1, with a tentative D call TRBD1 (5 bases). This CDR3 contains 12 residues. V lost 3 bases and J lost 8, with 10 bases in between. CDR1 MDHEN and CDR2 SYDVKM come from the germline V gene.

There are a few counts of this clonotype. The rearrangement joins TRBV20-1 to TRBJ2-7, with 14 bases lining up with TRBD2. The trim removed 5 bases at V and 2 bases at J, leaving 8 bases unmatched. The CDR3 has 16 residues. The germline V gene encodes CDR1 DFQATT and CDR2 SNEGSKA (reference sequence). CDR3 nucleotide sequence: TGCAGTGCTCAGAATCCGGGACTAGCGGGAGCCTACGAGCAGTACTTC. The encoded protein is CSAQNPGLAGAYEQYF.

This clonotype was observed many times. The chain uses TRBV2 and TRBJ1-1; D unclear. From germline, CDR1 is SNHLY and CDR2 FYNNEI. The CDR3 is 14 amino acids. Between the trimmed V and J ends, which lost 1 base and 0 bases, there was a span of 6 bases. The CDR3, as DNA: TGTGCCAGCAGTGAAGACAGTATGAACACTGAAGCTTTCTTT. Residues: CASSEDSMNTEAFF.

This clonotype was counted only a few times. This chain connects TRBV28 to TRBJ2-4; D is perhaps TRBD2 (6 bases). In germline, CDR1 is MDHEN, CDR2 SYDVKM. V lost 7 bases and J lost 5, with 9 bases in between. The CDR3 has 12 residues. The CDR3 coding sequence is TGTGCCAGCACGGGGGTAGAAAACATTCAGTACTTC. As protein: CASTGVENIQYF.

This clonotype was observed at least ten times. V and J are TRBV2 and TRBJ2-7; D is unresolved. V shed 5 bases and J shed 2 bases, with 4 bases lying between them. CDR3 size: 11 residues. CDR1 SNHLY and CDR2 FYNNEI come from the germline V gene. This CDR3 reads CASSPPYEQYF. CDR3 bases: TGTGCCAGCAGTCCTCCCTACGAGCAGTACTTC.